This T cell receptor (beta chain) appears in the sequencing data of a study of blood T cell repertoires in COVID-19. Study-level background: Sample material is recorded as cDNA or gDNA derived from T cells, B-cell-depleted T cells, or PBMCs.

This clone was picked up a small number of times. Within the sample, other DNA sequences also encode this same CDR3. TCRdb keeps only in-frame clones here, not all; method: immunoSEQ multiplex PCR. The table lists 100,000 to 150,000 clones, 88% of them singletons. This CDR3 has 14 amino acids. Germline V lookup: CDR1 SGHNT, CDR2 YYREEE (reference sequence). Trimming at V came to 4 bases and at J to 6 bases, leaving 4 bases not matched to a gene. The receptor was isolated from a man between 45 and 60 years old with acute or convalescent COVID-19. The sequenced sample was peripheral blood. The chain has TRBV5-4 and TRBJ1-6, with 7 bases matching TRBD1. The CDR3 sequence: CASSPGTVNSPLHF. DNA of the CDR3: TGTGCCAGCAGCCCCGGGACAGTTAATTCACCCCTCCACTTT.